Presented here are 21 T cell receptor beta chains from one specimen sequenced in a study of ipilimumab plus nivolumab after autologous stem cell transplantation. Libraries were prepared by immunoSEQ multiplex PCR; TCRdb keeps only in-frame clonotypes and omits some of them. The sample has some 25,000 clones; about 86% are singletons. The sequencing used PBMCs, collected in a trial of ipilimumab plus nivolumab as post-transplant consolidation. The receptors here all came from a male donor with diffuse large B-cell lymphoma.

This clone was found a few times. The J gene is TRBJ1-2, the V gene TRBV5-6; TRBD1 is a possible D gene (6 bases). Trimming pared 0 bases from V and 7 bases from J, leaving 13 bases between. There are 14 residues in the CDR3. CDR1 and CDR2 from the germline V gene are SGHDT and YYEEEE. In DNA, the CDR3 is TGTGCCAGCAGCTTGGGGCCGGGGGCGTCTGGCTACACCTTC. Amino acids: CASSLGPGASGYTF.

CDR3 protein: CASSLVGGNTGELFF. The CDR3 bases are TGTGCCAGCAGCTTAGTAGGTGGGAACACCGGGGAGCTGTTTTTT. The genes are TRBV11-2 and TRBJ2-2, with D unclear. The CDR3 loop spans 15 amino acids. The V gene's germline CDR1 is SGHAT and CDR2 FQNNGV. Between the trimmed V and J ends, which lost 1 base and 1 base, there was a span of 7 bases.

This rearrangement joins TRBV5-1 to TRBJ2-7; 8 bases line up with TRBD1. The germline CDR1 and CDR2 sequences are SGHRS and YFSETQ. This CDR3 spans 15 amino acids. J lost 5 bases, V lost 5 bases, and 12 bases had no gene match. The CDR3 reads CASRTYPDRADEQYF. In nucleotides, the CDR3 is TGCGCCAGCAGAACCTACCCGGACAGGGCGGACGAGCAGTACTTC.

The chain links TRBV7-2 to TRBJ2-3, with TRBD2 matching 7 bases. Germline assignment: CDR1 SGHTA and CDR2 FQGNSA. The CDR3 contains 13 residues. V shed 8 bases and J 1 base; nucleotides not matched to a gene: 3. CDR3 coding DNA: TGTGCCAGCGTCCTAGCGGGCACAGATACGCAGTATTTT. Protein: CASVLAGTDTQYF.

The chain links TRBV7-8 to TRBJ2-7; D is perhaps TRBD1 (5 bases). The CDR3 extends over 15 amino acids. CDR1 and CDR2 from the germline V gene are SGHVS and FQNEAQ. V lost 1 base and J 6 bases, leaving 16 bases between the germline ends. The CDR3 loop is CASSLVNQGTGEQYF. DNA of the CDR3: TGTGCCAGCAGCTTAGTTAACCAGGGTACCGGCGAGCAGTACTTC.

This rearrangement joins TRBV7-2 to TRBJ2-3, with unresolved D. V was cut by 2 bases and J by 5 bases, with 8 bases left in between. Germline V gene sequence: CDR1 SGHTA, CDR2 FQGNSA. The CDR3 is 13 amino acids. The CDR3 region is CASSLYWLDTQYF. The CDR3 nucleotides are TGTGCCAGCAGCTTATATTGGCTAGATACGCAGTATTTT.

This chain links TRBV6-6 with TRBJ2-5; 10 nucleotides agree with TRBD2. The CDR3 extends over 15 amino acids. Germline V CDR1 and CDR2: MNHNY, SVGAGI (reference sequence). With V trimmed by 2 bases and J by 13 bases, 13 bases remained unmatched. The CDR3 nucleotides read TGTGCCAGCAGTTACACCCCGGGGAGCGGGGGGGCTTGGTACTTC. Protein: CASSYTPGSGGAWYF.

This clone was found once. The junction shows a germline mismatch at one end, possibly a read error. The J gene is TRBJ2-7, the V gene TRBV5-4, with D possibly matching TRBD1 (5 bases). CDR1 and CDR2 (germline): SGHNT, YYREEE (reference sequence). CDR3 length equals 15 residues. This CDR3 reads CASSQDTWTPYEQYF. DNA of the CDR3: TGCGCCAGCAGCCAAGATACTTGGACACCCTACGAGCAGTACTTC.

V gene TRBV11-2 combines with J gene TRBJ2-3, with a possible D match to TRBD1 (6 bases). The CDR3 has 15 amino acids. The ends were cut back, 2 bases at V and 11 bases at J, with 20 bases in the middle. Per the germline V gene, CDR1 is SGHAT and CDR2 is FQNNGV. The CDR3 region is CASSLSRGRSSMQYF. The DNA for the CDR3 is TGTGCCAGCAGCTTATCCAGGGGCCGCTCCTCAATGCAGTATTTT.

This chain uses TRBV18 with TRBJ1-1, with a tentative D call TRBD1 (5 bases). The CDR3 consists of 16 residues. Trimming removed 0 bases from V and 5 bases from J, with 16 bases in between. Per germline, CDR1 KGHSH and CDR2 LQKENI. This CDR3 is CASSPPGTLGETEAFF. The CDR3 coding sequence is TGTGCCAGCTCACCACCGGGAACTCTAGGGGAAACTGAAGCTTTCTTT. The complete variable domain, with remaining parts taken from reference TRBV18 and TRBJ1-1, reads NAGVMQNPRHLVRRRGQEARLRCSPMKGHSHVYWYRQLPEEGLKFMVYLQKENIIDESGMPKERFSAEFPKEGPSILRIQQVVRGDSAAYFCASSPPGTLGETEAFFGQGTRLTVV.

This rearrangement joins TRBV9 to TRBJ1-4; 7 bases fit TRBD1. Germline CDR1 reads SGDLS; CDR2 reads YYNGEE. The V segment lost 4 bases and the J segment 7 bases; nucleotides outside the gene matches: 10. CDR3 length: 15 amino acids. The CDR3 here is CASSPLEGAGEKLFF. Here the CDR3 DNA reads TGTGCCAGCAGCCCCCTAGAGGGGGCCGGTGAAAAACTGTTTTTT.

The rearrangement links TRBV7-9 to TRBJ1-4, with 8 bases aligning to TRBD1. This CDR3 comprises 18 residues. V shed 4 bases and J 0 bases; nucleotides not matched to a gene: 10. CDR1 SEHNR and CDR2 FQNEAQ come from the germline V gene (reference sequence). The CDR3: CASSSTGTGSTTNEKLFF. CDR3 DNA: TGTGCCAGCAGCTCAACCGGGACAGGATCTACAACTAATGAAAAACTGTTTTTT.

The chain links TRBV7-8 to TRBJ1-1; 7 nucleotides line up with TRBD1. CDR1 and CDR2 from the germline V gene are SGHVS and FQNEAQ. This CDR3 comprises 16 residues. J was trimmed by 1 base and V by 7 bases; bases with no gene match: 12. The CDR3 sequence: CASTLAWTGTNTEAFF. The CDR3 DNA is TGTGCCAGCACCTTGGCCTGGACAGGAACGAACACTGAAGCTTTCTTT.

The V call is TRBV19, the J call TRBJ2-3, with 10 bases that match TRBD1. J lost 4 bases, V lost 7 bases, and 2 bases had no gene match. Looked up from germline, CDR1 is LNHDA and CDR2 is SQIVND (reference sequence). This CDR3 has 13 residues. Here the CDR3 reads CASTGQGADTQYF. The CDR3 DNA follows: TGTGCCAGTACTGGACAGGGGGCAGATACGCAGTATTTT.

J is TRBJ2-3 and V is TRBV5-6, with a possible D match to TRBD2 (7 bases). CDR1 is SGHDT and CDR2 is YYEEEE in the germline V gene. The CDR3 extends over 17 amino acids. Trimming stripped 7 bases from V and 2 bases from J, with 23 bases between. CDR3 nucleotide sequence: TGTGCCAGCCTCAGAAGGGGGGGAAGAGTAACCACAGATACGCAGTATTTT. Its translation is CASLRRGGRVTTDTQYF.

J is TRBJ2-5 and V is TRBV2, with 10 bases fitting TRBD1. The junction had 10 bases not matched to a gene; V was cut back by 10 bases and J by 2 bases. There are 15 residues in the CDR3. The germline V gene encodes CDR1 SNHLY and CDR2 FYNNEI. The CDR3 bases are TGTGCCACCAGCCGGGACAGGGGTGATCAAGAGACCCAGTACTTC. Its protein product is CATSRDRGDQETQYF.

The chain links TRBV5-6 to TRBJ2-4; D possibly corresponds to TRBD1 (6 bases). The CDR3 length is 14 residues. Per the germline V gene, CDR1 is SGHDT and CDR2 is YYEEEE. V gave up 1 base and J gave up 7 bases, with 12 bases separating them. CDR3 sequence: CASSLRGIGNIQYF. The CDR3 DNA follows: TGTGCCAGCAGCTTGAGGGGGATCGGCAACATTCAGTACTTC.

This chain joins TRBV27 and TRBJ1-4; 8 nucleotides align to TRBD1. This CDR3 has 14 residues. The V gene's germline CDR1 is MNHEY and CDR2 SMNVEV (reference sequence). V was pared by 6 bases and J by 8 bases, with 8 bases of the junction left unmatched. CDR3 protein: CASSLQGVGEKLFF. The CDR3 bases are TGTGCCAGCAGCCTACAGGGGGTAGGGGAAAAACTGTTTTTT. Complete variable domain (other parts from reference TRBV27 and TRBJ1-4): EAQVTQNPRYLITVTGKKLTVTCSQNMNHEYMSWYRQDPGLGLRQIYYSMNVEVTDKGDVPEGYKVSRKEKRNFPLILESPSPNQTSLYFCASSLQGVGEKLFFGSGTQLSVL.

The chain couples TRBV28 to TRBJ2-5; possibly TRBD1 for D (5 bases). The CDR3 totals 12 residues. V lost 5 bases and J lost 3, with 7 bases in between. Germline CDR1 and CDR2: MDHEN and SYDVKM. CDR3: CASSIREETQYF. CDR3 coding DNA: TGTGCCAGCAGTATCAGGGAAGAGACCCAGTACTTC.

This clone is a singleton in its sample. The J gene is TRBJ1-2, the V gene TRBV6-6, with D possibly TRBD1 on 6 matching bases. The CDR3 length is 13 residues. Trimming removed 6 bases at V and 4 bases at J, with 12 bases between. The germline CDR1 and CDR2 sequences are MNHNY and SVGAGI (reference sequence). CDR3 in amino acids: CASSPGGLYGYTF. In DNA form, the CDR3 reads TGTGCCAGCAGCCCCGGGGGCCTCTATGGCTACACCTTC.

The V and J genes are TRBV6-6 and TRBJ2-7; 8 bases line up with TRBD1. The junction had 5 bases not matched to a gene; V was cut back by 2 bases and J by 5 bases. Germline V gene data show CDR1 as MNHNY and CDR2 as SVGAGI (reference sequence). The CDR3 is 14 residues long. The CDR3 sequence: CASSYRQGANEQYF. DNA of the CDR3: TGTGCCAGCAGTTACCGGCAGGGGGCCAACGAGCAGTACTTC.